One sample yielded the 30 T cell receptor beta chains listed below, sequenced in a study of human T cells and chemical hapten exposure. Indicated time point: patch test 1, 2 weeks after DPC sensitization. Treatment in this sample: therapeutic diphenylcyclopropenone sensitization with weekly scalp DPC. One entry per CDR3 protein results from TCRdb running MiXCR on the RACE reads. Here the sample spans some 77,000 distinct CDR3 sequences, approximately 10% being singletons. The specimen comprised whole blood, sampled in connection with sensitization to the hapten diphenylcyclopropenone (DPC). The receptors stem from a woman aged 50 to 65 with alopecia areata. Some clones in this sample may be carry-over from other donors' samples.

There are a few counts of this clonotype. The chain links TRBV20-1 to TRBJ2-5; TRBD1 matches 7 bases. The CDR3 sequence is 14 residues long. With 1 base clipped from V and 5 bases from J, the junction kept 7 bases outside the gene matches. Germline values: CDR1 DFQATT, CDR2 SNEGSKA (reference sequence). The CDR3 coding sequence is TGCAGTGCTAGAGGAGGGGACAGTCAGGAGACCCAGTACTTC. Protein product: CSARGGDSQETQYF.

The genes are TRBV14 and TRBJ1-1; tentative D call: TRBD1 (5 bases). The V gene lost 3 bases and the J gene lost 4 bases, with 9 bases spanning the gap. In germline, CDR1 is SGHDN, CDR2 FVKESK. The CDR3 runs 13 residues. This chain's CDR3 is CASSQATVTEAFF. For the CDR3, the DNA is TGTGCCAGCAGCCAGGCGACAGTCACTGAAGCTTTCTTT.

The chain has TRBV6-6 and TRBJ1-5, with 8 bases matching TRBD1. CDR1 and CDR2 (germline): MNHNY, SVGAGI (reference sequence). The CDR3 is made up of 16 amino acids. The V and J ends lost 2 bases and 1 base, in that order; junction bases with no gene match: 4. CDR3 sequence: CASSYQTGASNQPQHF. CDR3 coding DNA: TGTGCCAGCAGTTACCAGACAGGGGCGAGCAATCAGCCCCAGCATTTT.

This clonotype was seen a few times. The chain is built from TRBV20-1 and TRBJ2-3; TRBD1 matches 11 bases. CDR1 and CDR2 from the germline V gene are DFQATT and SNEGSKA (reference sequence). This CDR3 contains 14 residues. The V segment lost 4 bases and the J segment 4 bases; nucleotides outside the gene matches: 4. The CDR3 sequence: CSATDRGPADTQYF. Written as DNA, the CDR3 is TGCAGTGCTACGGACAGGGGGCCGGCAGATACGCAGTATTTT.

This clonotype was observed many times. The rearrangement links TRBV28 to TRBJ1-3, with no clear D. Trimming cost V 8 bases and J 0 bases, with 14 bases left between them. The CDR3 contains 15 residues. Germline V CDR1 and CDR2: MDHEN, SYDVKM. The CDR3 DNA reads as TGTGCCAGCGGGTGGGGATCCGCCTCTGGAAACACCATATATTTT. Residues: CASGWGSASGNTIYF.

This clonotype was found a few times. The V call is TRBV14, the J call TRBJ1-2, with D uncertain. This CDR3 spans 14 amino acids. Germline-derived CDR1 and CDR2 are SGHDN and FVKESK. V lost 0 bases and J 2 bases, leaving 7 bases between the germline ends. CDR3 region: CASSQERRNYGYTF. The CDR3 DNA is TGTGCCAGCAGCCAAGAACGGAGGAACTATGGCTACACCTTC.

V gene TRBV11-2 combines with J gene TRBJ2-2; D remains ambiguous. The CDR3 extends over 15 amino acids. The V gene lost 4 bases and the J gene lost 6 bases, with 15 bases spanning the gap. The V gene's germline CDR1 is SGHAT and CDR2 FQNNGV. In DNA form, the CDR3 reads TGTGCCAGCAGCTCCGGACCCGACCAAGCCGGGGAGCTGTTTTTT. This encodes CASSSGPDQAGELFF.

This clonotype has a handful of counts. This chain links TRBV11-2 with TRBJ2-2; TRBD2 might be the D (5 bases). This CDR3 comprises 13 residues. The V gene's germline CDR1 is SGHAT and CDR2 FQNNGV. V shed 5 bases and J shed 6 bases, with 10 bases lying between them. CDR3 nucleotide sequence: TGTGCCAGCAGCGCCACTAGTCCCGGGGAGCTGTTTTTT. Its translation: CASSATSPGELFF.

The chain combines TRBV24-1 with TRBJ2-1; unclear D gene. CDR3 size: 11 residues. V lost 6 bases, J lost 6 bases, and 5 bases lay in between. Germline V gene data show CDR1 as KGHDR and CDR2 as SFDVKD. CDR3 DNA sequence: TGTGCCACCAGTCGAGGCAATGAGCAGTTCTTC. This translates into CATSRGNEQFF.

This clonotype came up many times. The DNA of the CDR3 is TGTGCCAGCAGTTTAATTCAGAAGAACACTGAAGCTTTCTTT. Translation gives CASSLIQKNTEAFF. This rearrangement joins TRBV28 to TRBJ1-1, with D unresolved. The CDR3 extends over 14 amino acids. Trimming removed 2 bases from V and 1 base from J, with 8 bases in between. Germline V gene lookup returns CDR1 MDHEN and CDR2 SYDVKM. The full variable domain, completed using reference TRBV28 and TRBJ1-1, is DVKVTQSSRYLVKRTGEKVFLECVQDMDHENMFWYRQDPGLGLRLIYFSYDVKMKEKGDIPEGYSVSREKKERFSLILESASTNQTSMYLCASSLIQKNTEAFFGQGTRLTVV.

This clonotype was seen at least ten times. CDR3 nucleotides: TGCGCCAGCAGCCGGACAGGTGGGGCGGTCGACGAGCAGTACTTC. It encodes CASSRTGGAVDEQYF. The chain is built from TRBV5-1 and TRBJ2-7, with TRBD1 matching over 7 bases. The CDR3 is 15 residues long. With V trimmed by 4 bases and J by 5 bases, 12 bases remained unmatched. CDR1 SGHRS and CDR2 YFSETQ come from the germline V gene. The complete variable domain, with remaining parts taken from reference TRBV5-1 and TRBJ2-7, reads KAGVTQTPRYLIKTRGQQVTLSCSPISGHRSVSWYQQTPGQGLQFLFEYFSETQRNKGNFPGRFSGRQFSNSRSEMNVSTLELGDSALYLCASSRTGGAVDEQYFGPGTRLTVT.

This clonotype was detected only a few times. This sequence joins TRBV6-2 or TRBV6-3 and TRBJ1-6; D unclear. The germline V gene encodes CDR1 MNHEY and CDR2 SVGEGT. Trimming cost V 6 bases and J 8 bases, with 8 bases left between them. This CDR3 region has 12 residues. Here the CDR3 DNA reads TGTGCCAGCAGCCCGGGAGATTCACCCCTCCACTTT. Its protein is CASSPGDSPLHF.

The V gene is TRBV29-1, the J gene TRBJ2-1; TRBD2 matches at 11 bases. V lost 7 bases to trimming and J lost 2 bases; unmatched junction nucleotides: 7. The CDR3 consists of 15 residues. From germline, CDR1 is SQVTM and CDR2 ANQGSEA. CDR3 sequence reads: CSARLAGNPYNEQFF. The DNA for the CDR3 is TGCAGCGCTAGACTAGCGGGGAACCCCTACAATGAGCAGTTCTTC.

In this sample, this clonotype turned up a few times. The chain recombines TRBV11-3 with TRBJ2-2, with D uncertain. There are 13 residues in the CDR3. Between the trimmed V and J ends, which lost 5 bases and 5 bases, there was a span of 9 bases. CDR1 SGHNT and CDR2 YENEEA come from the germline V gene. The CDR3 DNA follows: TGTGCCAGCAGCCACTCGGAGACCGGGGAGCTGTTTTTT. As protein: CASSHSETGELFF.

The rearrangement links TRBV9 to TRBJ1-1, with a possible D match to TRBD1 (5 bases). V was cut by 4 bases and J by 6 bases, with 16 bases left in between. Looked up from germline, CDR1 is SGDLS and CDR2 is YYNGEE. The CDR3 is 14 amino acids. CDR3 loop: CASSPHVGTAEAFF. The DNA of the CDR3 is TGTGCCAGCAGCCCCCACGTCGGGACGGCTGAAGCTTTCTTT.

This clonotype turned up a few times. This chain connects TRBV7-2 to TRBJ1-4, with 7 bases fitting TRBD1. Germline CDR1 reads SGHTA; CDR2 reads FQGNSA. The V and J ends lost 1 base and 6 bases, in that order; junction bases with no gene match: 5. The CDR3 totals 15 residues. CDR3 bases: TGTGCCAGCAGCTTAGTAGGGGGCCCGGATGAAAAACTGTTTTTT. The encoded protein is CASSLVGGPDEKLFF.

This clonotype was detected only a few times. J is TRBJ2-1 and V is TRBV11-2, with TRBD1 matching over 9 bases. The CDR3 is 15 residues long. From germline, CDR1 is SGHAT and CDR2 FQNNGV. Trimming removed 4 bases from V and 6 bases from J; junction bases left unmatched: 7. In DNA, the CDR3 is TGTGCCAGCAGCTCCCGACAGGGGGTGGGCAATGAGCAGTTCTTC. Its protein is CASSSRQGVGNEQFF. The full variable domain, with the rest looked up from reference TRBV11-2 and TRBJ2-1, is EAGVAQSPRYKIIEKRQSVAFWCNPISGHATLYWYQQILGQGPKLLIQFQNNGVVDDSQLPKDRFSAERLKGVDSTLKIQPAKLEDSAVYLCASSSRQGVGNEQFFGPGTRLTVL.

The V call is TRBV28, the J call TRBJ1-4, with TRBD1 matching over 8 bases. V trimming: 5 bases; J trimming: 8 bases; junction bases outside the gene matches: 7. The CDR3 loop spans 14 amino acids. Germline lookup yields CDR1 MDHEN and CDR2 SYDVKM. In DNA, the CDR3 is TGTGCCAGCAGTGTGACAGGGGAACGAGAAAAACTGTTTTTT. The encoded protein is CASSVTGEREKLFF.

The table lists this clonotype with many counts. This chain joins TRBV29-1 and TRBJ2-7, with a possible D match to TRBD1 (6 bases). CDR3 size: 12 residues. Deletions cut 3 bases from V and 3 bases from J, with 9 bases between. Germline lookup yields CDR1 SQVTM and CDR2 ANQGSEA. CDR3 loop: CSVEKQGYEQYF. The CDR3 bases are TGCAGCGTTGAGAAACAGGGCTACGAGCAGTACTTC.

This chain links TRBV18 with TRBJ2-1; tentatively, D is TRBD2 (6 bases). Trimming pared 3 bases from V and 9 bases from J, leaving 12 bases between. The CDR3 has 13 amino acids. In germline, CDR1 is KGHSH, CDR2 LQKENI. The CDR3 DNA sequence: TGTGCCAGCTCACCGAGTCGGGAGAGTGAGCAGTTCTTC. Its protein is CASSPSRESEQFF.

This clonotype was observed many times. The chain carries TRBV29-1 and TRBJ1-5, with D hard to call. With 7 bases removed from V and 3 bases from J, the gap between germline ends came to 16 bases. The length of the CDR3 is 14 residues. The germline CDR1 and CDR2 sequences are SQVTM and ANQGSEA. The CDR3 DNA reads TGCAGCGCCAGCCACGGCTCGCTCAATCAGCCCCAGCATTTT. Translation gives CSASHGSLNQPQHF.

The genes are TRBV9 and TRBJ2-3; D gene ambiguous. Deletions cut 1 base from V and 4 bases from J, with 16 bases between. The V gene's germline CDR1 is SGDLS and CDR2 YYNGEE. The CDR3 sequence is 16 residues long. The CDR3 DNA is TGTGCCAGCAGCGTATTGAACCACAAGGGTGCAGATACGCAGTATTTT. Translation: CASSVLNHKGADTQYF. The whole variable domain, filled in from reference TRBV9 and TRBJ2-3, reads DSGVTQTPKHLITATGQRVTLRCSPRSGDLSVYWYQQSLDQGLQFLIQYYNGEERAKGNILERFSAQQFPDLHSELNLSSLELGDSALYFCASSVLNHKGADTQYFGPGTRLTVL.

This clonotype appeared a few times. The chain uses TRBV4-3 and TRBJ2-7; no clear D. V lost 4 bases, J lost 0 bases, and 13 bases lay in between. Germline V gene lookup returns CDR1 LGHNA and CDR2 YSLEER. This CDR3 contains 15 residues. The CDR3 is CASSPDFLSSYEQYF. The CDR3 bases are TGCGCCAGCAGCCCCGACTTCCTCAGCTCCTACGAGCAGTACTTC.

This clonotype was picked up many times. This rearrangement joins TRBV12-3 or TRBV12-4 to TRBJ2-5; D is perhaps TRBD1 or TRBD2 (5 bases each). This CDR3 is built from 16 residues. The V gene lost 6 bases and the J gene lost 7 bases, with 24 bases spanning the gap. The CDR3 is CASSPSAEGRTLTQYF. The CDR3 DNA sequence: TGTGCCAGCAGCCCCTCGGCCGAGGGGAGAACATTGACCCAGTACTTC.

This clonotype came up a few times. The V and J genes are TRBV29-1 and TRBJ1-3; D is undetermined. The CDR3 is made up of 12 amino acids. The V end was cut by 3 bases, the J end by 4 bases, with 7 bases between. Germline V gives CDR1 SQVTM, CDR2 ANQGSEA. Here the CDR3 DNA reads TGCAGCGTTGAGGTCAGAGGAAACACCATATATTTT. Translation gives CSVEVRGNTIYF.

The chain joins TRBV19 to TRBJ1-1, with 10 nucleotides matching TRBD1. The trim removed 4 bases at V and 0 bases at J, leaving 11 bases unmatched. The CDR3 contains 18 residues. Germline CDR1 reads LNHDA; CDR2 reads SQIVND (reference sequence). The CDR3 loop reads CASSTDEGTGALNTEAFF. In DNA, the CDR3 is TGTGCCAGTAGTACCGACGAAGGGACAGGGGCCCTGAACACTGAAGCTTTCTTT.

This clonotype was counted once. A read error may be the cause here, since a much bigger clone is one base away. V usage is TRBV2 and J usage is TRBJ2-3, with 10 bases lining up with TRBD2. Germline-derived CDR1 and CDR2 are SNHLY and FYNNEI. V shed 11 bases and J 3 bases; nucleotides not matched to a gene: 17. The CDR3 totals 17 residues. The CDR3 spells CAALPGLARGSTDTQYF. Here the CDR3 DNA reads TGTGCCGCTCTCCCGGGACTAGCGAGAGGGTCGACAGATACGCAGTATTTT.

The chain is built from TRBV20-1 and TRBJ2-6; the D is unclear. Germline CDR1 is DFQATT and CDR2 is SNEGSKA (reference sequence). V gave up 4 bases and J gave up 1 base, with 11 bases separating them. This CDR3 comprises 15 residues. The CDR3 coding sequence is TGCAGTGCTAAGGACGGAGCATCTGGGGCCAACGTCCTGACTTTC. It translates to CSAKDGASGANVLTF.

This clonotype was observed a handful of times. The gene calls are TRBV29-1 and TRBJ2-3; D is undetermined. This CDR3 spans 12 amino acids. Trimming took off 4 bases at V and 4 bases at J, with 9 bases between the two ends. Germline CDR1 is SQVTM and CDR2 is ANQGSEA. DNA for the CDR3: TGCAGCGTTGCCCTAAGCGCAGATACGCAGTATTTT. It codes for CSVALSADTQYF.

V is TRBV30 and J is TRBJ2-3; D is uncertain. There are 13 residues in the CDR3. Germline V lookup: CDR1 GTSNPN, CDR2 SVGIG (reference sequence). V was pared by 1 base and J by 2 bases, with 7 bases between. The CDR3 DNA reads TGTGCCTGGAGTGAAACGTTCACAGATACGCAGTATTTT. Amino acids: CAWSETFTDTQYF.